The clone carrying this TCR beta chain was seen just once. The CDR3 covers 16 residues. Germline V gene sequence: CDR1 KGHSH, CDR2 LQKENI. The J segment lost 2 bases and the V segment lost 1 base, leaving 5 bases of the junction unmatched. The data derive from a study of long-term antiretroviral therapy in people with HIV. Each HIV participant was treated in the United States. It was version v3.0 of the immunoSEQ assay that was run at survey level. Sequencing used immunoSEQ multiplex PCR; TCRdb keeps in-frame clones, though not all of them. Among over 6,500 clones listed, about 74% were seen once. The rearrangement links TRBV18 to TRBJ2-1; TRBD1 agrees at 7 bases. The TCR was taken from a man aged 18 to 29 with HIV. The sequencing used unsorted PBMCs, collected 0.1 years before starting antiretroviral therapy. CDR3 amino acids: CASSPLRDRAYNEQFF. The CDR3 bases are TGTGCCAGCTCACCACTCCGGGACAGAGCCTACAATGAGCAGTTCTTC.